Following are 29 T cell receptor beta chains from one sample sequenced in a study of cytomegalovirus exposure and HLA in healthy donors. Primers included in the PCR were 60 Vbeta and 13 Jbeta primers. Only in-frame clones appear in the TCRdb table, and some are missing; sequencing was by immunoSEQ multiplex PCR. The table includes approximately 150,000 clones, 82% detected once. The material sequenced was PBMCs. The receptors were sampled from a man in his fifties in good health and CMV-seropositive.

The chain carries TRBV11-1 and TRBJ2-5; TRBD2 agrees at 7 bases. Germline CDR1 SGHAT, CDR2 FQDESV (reference sequence). The CDR3 loop spans 15 amino acids. Losses at the gene ends were 1 base for V and 6 bases for J; bases not matched to a gene: 8. As DNA, the CDR3 is TGTGCCAGCAGCTTAGACGGCGGGAGTGAGAAGACCCAGTACTTC. Translation gives CASSLDGGSEKTQYF.

There are a few counts of this clone. The rearrangement joins TRBV5-4 to TRBJ1-2; 7 bases match TRBD1. The CDR3 consists of 15 residues. Germline V CDR1 and CDR2: SGHNT, YYREEE (reference sequence). Trimming at V came to 0 bases and at J to 4 bases, leaving 6 bases not matched to a gene. DNA for the CDR3: TGTGCCAGCAGCTTGGGAGGACAGGACTTCTATGGCTACACCTTC. Residues: CASSLGGQDFYGYTF.

This chain connects TRBV7-3 to TRBJ2-1; TRBD2 agrees at 11 bases. This CDR3 spans 15 amino acids. J lost 8 bases, V lost 4 bases, and 7 bases had no gene match. The germline CDR1 and CDR2 sequences are SGHTA and FQGTGA. The CDR3 reads CASSSASGRLHEQFF. As DNA, the CDR3 is TGTGCCAGCAGCTCCGCTAGCGGGAGGCTCCATGAGCAGTTCTTC.

This chain connects TRBV28 to TRBJ2-1; a possible D gene is TRBD2 (6 bases). The V end was cut by 1 base, the J end by 0 bases, with 13 bases between. The V gene's germline CDR1 is MDHEN and CDR2 SYDVKM. The CDR3 contains 17 residues. Here the CDR3 reads CASSLFAGTYSYNEQFF. DNA of the CDR3: TGTGCCAGCAGTTTATTTGCCGGGACTTACTCCTACAATGAGCAGTTCTTC.

The gene calls are TRBV13 and TRBJ2-1; TRBD2 matches 9 bases. Germline lookup yields CDR1 PRHDT and CDR2 FYEKMQ (reference sequence). The CDR3 loop spans 17 amino acids. J gave up 8 bases and V 5 bases, and 16 bases lay outside the gene matches. The DNA for the CDR3 is TGTGCCAGCAGCACGGGACTAGCCCCAATCAATAGTCATGAGCAGTTCTTC. Translation gives CASSTGLAPINSHEQFF.

This chain links TRBV21-1 with TRBJ1-3; the table's TRBD1 call for D was not verified on the DNA. TRBV21-1 is tagged as a pseudogene. The CDR3 length is 15 residues. CDR3 residues: CASSKRDTLGNTIYF. Here the CDR3 DNA reads TGTGCCAGCAGCAAAAGAGACACCTTAGGAAACACCATATATTTT.

J is TRBJ2-7 and V is TRBV9, with D maybe TRBD2 (5 bases). V lost 4 bases and J lost 0, with 11 bases in between. Germline-derived CDR1 and CDR2 are SGDLS and YYNGEE. The CDR3 contains 14 residues. CDR3 loop: CASSLQTTSYEQYF. DNA of the CDR3: TGTGCCAGCAGCCTGCAGACTACCTCCTACGAGCAGTACTTC.

The gene calls are TRBV5-1 and TRBJ1-1; 9 nucleotides line up with TRBD1. The CDR3 loop spans 14 amino acids. Germline loops: CDR1 SGHRS, CDR2 YFSETQ. Germline trimming cut 6 bases from V and 1 base from J; bases unmatched to any gene: 4. Here the CDR3 reads CASNRGLTNTEAFF. The CDR3 bases are TGCGCCAGCAACAGGGGGCTGACGAACACTGAAGCTTTCTTT. Variable domain in full (rest from reference TRBV5-1 and TRBJ1-1): KAGVTQTPRYLIKTRGQQVTLSCSPISGHRSVSWYQQTPGQGLQFLFEYFSETQRNKGNFPGRFSGRQFSNSRSEMNVSTLELGDSALYLCASNRGLTNTEAFFGQGTRLTVV.

This clone has just one count. This chain links TRBV5-6 with TRBJ2-2; 9 positions match TRBD1. CDR1 and CDR2 from the germline V gene are SGHDT and YYEEEE. The CDR3 is 15 residues long. V was clipped by 4 bases and J by 5 bases; unmatched bases: 6. CDR3 protein: CASSQGQGRTGELFF. The DNA for the CDR3 is TGTGCCAGCAGCCAGGGACAGGGAAGAACCGGGGAGCTGTTTTTT. Looking up the rest from reference TRBV5-6 and TRBJ2-2 gives the full variable domain: DAGVTQSPTHLIKTRGQQVTLRCSPKSGHDTVSWYQQALGQGPQFIFQYYEEEERQRGNFPDRFSGHQFPNYSSELNVNALLLGDSALYLCASSQGQGRTGELFFGEGSRLTVL.

The chain combines TRBV2 with TRBJ1-5; D is unclear. This CDR3 is 12 amino acids long. CDR1 and CDR2 from the germline V gene are SNHLY and FYNNEI. The V end lost 5 bases, the J end lost 1 base, and 3 bases lay between the germline ends. CDR3 nucleotide sequence: TGTGCCAGCAGTCAGAGCAATCAGCCCCAGCATTTT. Its protein product is CASSQSNQPQHF.

The chain combines TRBV6-5 with TRBJ2-7, with D perhaps TRBD1 (6 bases). The CDR3 covers 14 residues. Germline lookup yields CDR1 MNHEY and CDR2 SVGAGI. V was clipped by 6 bases and J by 0 bases, with 12 bases between them. The CDR3 region has the DNA TGTGCCAGCAGCTTACGGGACACCTCCTACGAGCAGTACTTC. Translating it yields CASSLRDTSYEQYF.

The chain is built from TRBV14 and TRBJ2-5; the D is unclear. The ends were cut back, 0 bases at V and 0 bases at J, with 11 bases in the middle. Per the germline V gene, CDR1 is SGHDN and CDR2 is FVKESK. The CDR3 consists of 16 residues. The CDR3 spells CASSQDRPFNQETQYF. CDR3 bases: TGTGCCAGCAGCCAAGATCGTCCCTTTAACCAAGAGACCCAGTACTTC.

The chain is built from TRBV5-6 and TRBJ2-1, with 8 bases aligning to TRBD2. V shed 3 bases and J 6 bases; nucleotides not matched to a gene: 2. Germline V CDR1 and CDR2: SGHDT, YYEEEE. The CDR3 length is 13 residues. The CDR3 here is CASSYGTSNEQFF. CDR3 bases: TGTGCCAGCAGCTACGGGACTAGCAATGAGCAGTTCTTC. Variable domain in full (rest from reference TRBV5-6 and TRBJ2-1): DAGVTQSPTHLIKTRGQQVTLRCSPKSGHDTVSWYQQALGQGPQFIFQYYEEEERQRGNFPDRFSGHQFPNYSSELNVNALLLGDSALYLCASSYGTSNEQFFGPGTRLTVL.

The chain couples TRBV9 to TRBJ2-1; TRBD2 aligns across 11 bases. There are 17 residues in the CDR3. Per germline, CDR1 SGDLS and CDR2 YYNGEE. V shed 0 bases, J shed 3 bases, and the junction held 5 bases outside the gene matches. CDR3 in amino acids: CASSVATGLAGYNEQFF. Written as DNA, the CDR3 is TGTGCCAGCAGCGTAGCAACAGGACTAGCGGGCTACAATGAGCAGTTCTTC.

Regarding this clone: Compared with germline, one end of the junction differs, possibly owing to a read error. The chain carries TRBV11-2 and TRBJ2-4; D may be TRBD2 (6 bases). Germline-derived CDR1 and CDR2 are SGHAT and FQNNGV. CDR3 length: 17 amino acids. Here the CDR3 DNA reads TGTGCCAGCAGCCTCACCGGTGGGAGGTTAGGCAAAAACAGTCAGTACTTC. It yields the protein CASSLTGGRLGKNSQYF.

This clone has only one observation. The chain links TRBV9 to TRBJ1-2; 9 bases line up with TRBD1. Germline V gene data show CDR1 as SGDLS and CDR2 as YYNGEE. The J segment lost 8 bases and the V segment lost 3 bases, leaving 5 bases of the junction unmatched. The CDR3 is made up of 13 amino acids. DNA of the CDR3: TGTGCCAGCAGCGGCACAGGGGGCTACGGCTACACCTTC. Its protein is CASSGTGGYGYTF.

The count of this clone is one. The rearrangement links TRBV28 to TRBJ2-7; 7 nucleotides align to TRBD2. Germline loops: CDR1 MDHEN, CDR2 SYDVKM. The CDR3 totals 13 residues. With 8 bases clipped from V and 4 bases from J, the junction kept 8 bases outside the gene matches. CDR3 residues: CASGKRDPYEQYF. DNA for the CDR3: TGTGCCAGCGGCAAGCGGGACCCGTACGAGCAGTACTTC.

The V call is TRBV9, the J call TRBJ2-1; a weak D match, TRBD2 (5 bases). Germline V CDR1 and CDR2: SGDLS, YYNGEE. V shed 0 bases and J shed 6 bases, with 13 bases lying between them. The CDR3 is made up of 15 amino acids. The CDR3 protein is CASSVGHGGGNEQFF. The CDR3 DNA reads TGTGCCAGCAGCGTAGGACACGGAGGTGGCAATGAGCAGTTCTTC.

This sequence joins TRBV28 and TRBJ2-7; no firm D call. Germline V gives CDR1 MDHEN, CDR2 SYDVKM. The CDR3 loop spans 15 amino acids. Deletions cut 5 bases from V and 5 bases from J, with 19 bases between. The CDR3 loop is CASSPSLPRMDEQYF. The CDR3 DNA is TGTGCCAGCAGTCCGAGTTTGCCGAGAATGGACGAGCAGTACTTC.

This chain uses TRBV5-6 with TRBJ2-5; 10 nucleotides agree with TRBD2. The CDR3 sequence is 16 residues long. V shed 1 base, J shed 3 bases, and the junction held 6 bases outside the gene matches. CDR1 is SGHDT and CDR2 is YYEEEE in the germline V gene. Written as DNA, the CDR3 is TGTGCCAGCAGCTTGACTAGCGGGATTGGAAAAGAGACCCAGTACTTC. It is translated as CASSLTSGIGKETQYF.

This clone was seen a handful of times. The J gene is TRBJ2-3, the V gene TRBV7-9, with D possibly TRBD1 on 6 matching bases. Germline V gene data show CDR1 as SEHNR and CDR2 as FQNEAQ (reference sequence). Trimming took off 3 bases at V and 0 bases at J, with 16 bases between the two ends. The CDR3 has 17 residues. For the CDR3, the DNA is TGTGCCAGCAGCTTCTTAGGGGGTGGGTTTAGCACAGATACGCAGTATTTT. It yields the protein CASSFLGGGFSTDTQYF.

The V and J genes are TRBV7-6 and TRBJ2-7; 10 bases are a match to TRBD2. This CDR3 contains 14 residues. Germline V gene sequence: CDR1 SGHVS, CDR2 FNYEAQ. V was clipped by 4 bases and J by 6 bases; unmatched bases: 6. The CDR3 nucleotides are TGTGCCAGCAGCTCGGGGACTAGCGCTTCCGAGCAGTACTTC. It is translated as CASSSGTSASEQYF.

This CDR3 reads CASSQAGTGGYGYTF. The CDR3 DNA reads TGTGCCAGCAGCCAAGCCGGGACAGGGGGATATGGCTACACCTTC. This chain joins TRBV4-2 and TRBJ1-2; 11 bases line up with TRBD1. J lost 5 bases, V lost 1 base, and 3 bases had no gene match. This CDR3 comprises 15 residues. Germline V gives CDR1 LGHNA, CDR2 YNFKEQ.

This clone was seen a few times. This chain connects TRBV7-9 to TRBJ1-2; TRBD1 agrees at 10 bases. V lost 5 bases and J lost 8; bases outside the gene matches: 8. The CDR3 is made up of 14 amino acids. Germline CDR1 is SEHNR and CDR2 is FQNEAQ (reference sequence). The CDR3 bases are TGTGCCAGCAGCAATGCGGGACAGGGGTCGGGCTACACCTTC. Its translation: CASSNAGQGSGYTF.

The gene calls are TRBV5-1 and TRBJ1-1; tentatively, D is TRBD1 (5 bases). The CDR3 has 14 residues. The germline V and J ends were trimmed by 3 bases and 1 base, with 10 bases remaining between them. From germline, CDR1 is SGHRS and CDR2 YFSETQ. The CDR3 protein is CASSSGHTNTEAFF. The CDR3 DNA reads as TGCGCCAGCAGCTCCGGACATACGAACACTGAAGCTTTCTTT.

The chain is built from TRBV5-1 and TRBJ2-7, with 15 bases aligning to TRBD2. CDR1 SGHRS and CDR2 YFSETQ come from the germline V gene. The CDR3 extends over 17 amino acids. The V gene end was trimmed by 4 bases and the J gene end by 0 bases; junction bases not matched to a gene: 5. The CDR3 loop reads CASSMGLAGGTSYEQYF. CDR3 DNA: TGCGCCAGCAGCATGGGACTAGCGGGGGGCACCTCCTACGAGCAGTACTTC.

The chain employs TRBV6-5 and TRBJ2-7; 9 bases are shared with TRBD1. This CDR3 is 14 amino acids long. V was clipped by 10 bases and J by 2 bases; unmatched bases: 9. Per the germline V gene, CDR1 is MNHEY and CDR2 is SVGAGI. Here the CDR3 reads CATQPGQGTYEQYF. The CDR3 nucleotides read TGTGCCACCCAGCCGGGACAGGGAACCTACGAGCAGTACTTC.

This rearrangement joins TRBV6-5 to TRBJ2-1, with a possible D match to TRBD2 (6 bases). The germline V gene has CDR1 MNHEY and CDR2 SVGAGI. V lost 6 bases and J 2 bases, leaving 11 bases between the germline ends. The CDR3 totals 14 residues. CDR3 DNA sequence: TGTGCCAGCAGCTGGGACTTGGCCTACAATGAGCAGTTCTTC. This codes for CASSWDLAYNEQFF.

The chain employs TRBV27 and TRBJ2-3; tentative D call: TRBD1 (6 bases). The CDR3 contains 16 residues. Germline values: CDR1 MNHEY, CDR2 SMNVEV (reference sequence). Trimming pared 0 bases from V and 0 bases from J, leaving 10 bases between. The CDR3 region has the DNA TGTGCCAGCAGTTTATCGGGGGCACCTAGCACAGATACGCAGTATTTT. Protein product: CASSLSGAPSTDTQYF.